This entry lists 2 T cell receptor beta chains sequenced from one sample in a study of immune aging and cytomegalovirus after organ transplant. These receptors lack a known antigen. Cells were captured in microwells, and libraries were made with BD Rhapsody targeted mRNA and AbSeq chemistry. One entry per CDR3 protein, called by TCRdb with MiXCR from the single-cell sequencing reads. The sample includes approximately 22,000 distinct CDR3 sequences, roughly 38% of them seen just once. Sample time point: five sample-tagged time points from pre-transplant (day -1) to day 368 post-transplant, pooled. This specimen was CMV peptide-activated CD4+ and CD8+ T cells sorted from blood, taken at five time points, pooled. Subset defined: sorted CD8+CD137+ and CD4+CD154+ T cells after about 12 h CMV IE-1 peptide stimulation. The origin of the receptors is a female donor who had a heart transplant and CMV viremia.

Only a few counts were recorded for this clonotype. The rearrangement links TRBV3-1 to TRBJ2-2; no firm D call. This CDR3 comprises 11 residues. V dropped 7 bases and J dropped 4 bases, with 4 bases sitting between them. Germline values: CDR1 LGHDT, CDR2 YNNKEL (reference sequence). The DNA of the CDR3 is TGTGCCAGCACATCCACCGGGGAGCTGTTTTTT. This codes for CASTSTGELFF.

This clonotype was seen at least ten times. This rearrangement joins TRBV28 to TRBJ2-3; 7 bases are a match to TRBD1. After removal of 4 bases from V and 5 bases from J, the junction contained 15 bases not matched to a gene. CDR1 is MDHEN and CDR2 is SYDVKM in the germline V gene. This CDR3 has 17 residues. The CDR3 DNA is TGTGCCAGCAGTTCCCCGACCGGGACAGAAAATGTAGATACGCAGTATTTT. Its protein is CASSSPTGTENVDTQYF.